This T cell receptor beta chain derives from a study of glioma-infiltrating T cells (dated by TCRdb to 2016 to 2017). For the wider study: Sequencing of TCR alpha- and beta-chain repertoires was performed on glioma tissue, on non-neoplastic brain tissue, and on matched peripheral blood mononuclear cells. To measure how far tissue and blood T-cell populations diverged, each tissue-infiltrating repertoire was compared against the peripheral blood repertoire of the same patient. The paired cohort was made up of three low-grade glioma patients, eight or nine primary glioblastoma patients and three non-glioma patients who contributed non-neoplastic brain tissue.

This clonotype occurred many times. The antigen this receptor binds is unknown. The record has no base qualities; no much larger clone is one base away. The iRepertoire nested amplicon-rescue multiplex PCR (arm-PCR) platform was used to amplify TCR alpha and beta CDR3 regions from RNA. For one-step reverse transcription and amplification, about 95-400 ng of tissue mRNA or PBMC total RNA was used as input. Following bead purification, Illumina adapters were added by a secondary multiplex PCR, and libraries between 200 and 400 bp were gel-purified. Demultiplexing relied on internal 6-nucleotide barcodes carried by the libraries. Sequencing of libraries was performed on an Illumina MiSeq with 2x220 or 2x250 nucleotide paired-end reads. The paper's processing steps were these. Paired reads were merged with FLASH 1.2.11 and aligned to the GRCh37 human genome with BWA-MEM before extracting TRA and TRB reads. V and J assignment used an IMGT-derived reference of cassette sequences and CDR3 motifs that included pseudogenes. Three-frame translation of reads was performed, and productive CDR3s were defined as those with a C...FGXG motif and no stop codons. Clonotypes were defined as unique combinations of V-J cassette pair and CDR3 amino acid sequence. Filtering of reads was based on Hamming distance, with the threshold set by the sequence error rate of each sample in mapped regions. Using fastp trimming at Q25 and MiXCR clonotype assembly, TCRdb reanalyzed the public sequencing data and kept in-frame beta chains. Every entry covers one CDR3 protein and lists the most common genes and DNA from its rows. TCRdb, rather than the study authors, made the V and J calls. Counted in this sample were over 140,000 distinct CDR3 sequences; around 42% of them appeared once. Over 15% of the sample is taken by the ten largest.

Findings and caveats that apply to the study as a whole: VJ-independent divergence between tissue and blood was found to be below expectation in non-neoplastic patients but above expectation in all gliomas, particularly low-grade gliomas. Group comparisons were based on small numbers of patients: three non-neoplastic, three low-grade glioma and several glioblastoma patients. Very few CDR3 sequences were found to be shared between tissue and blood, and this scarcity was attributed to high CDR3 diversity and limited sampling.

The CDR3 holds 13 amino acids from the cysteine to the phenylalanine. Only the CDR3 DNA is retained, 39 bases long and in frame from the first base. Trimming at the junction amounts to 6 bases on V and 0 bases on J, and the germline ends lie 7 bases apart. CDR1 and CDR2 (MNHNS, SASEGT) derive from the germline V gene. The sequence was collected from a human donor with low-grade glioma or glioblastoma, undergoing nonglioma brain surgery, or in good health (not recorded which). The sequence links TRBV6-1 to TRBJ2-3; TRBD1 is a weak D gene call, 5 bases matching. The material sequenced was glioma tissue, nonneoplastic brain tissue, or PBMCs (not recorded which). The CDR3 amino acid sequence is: CASRRTSTDTQYF. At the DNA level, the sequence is TGTGCCAGCAGGCGGACAAGCACAGATACGCAGTATTTT.